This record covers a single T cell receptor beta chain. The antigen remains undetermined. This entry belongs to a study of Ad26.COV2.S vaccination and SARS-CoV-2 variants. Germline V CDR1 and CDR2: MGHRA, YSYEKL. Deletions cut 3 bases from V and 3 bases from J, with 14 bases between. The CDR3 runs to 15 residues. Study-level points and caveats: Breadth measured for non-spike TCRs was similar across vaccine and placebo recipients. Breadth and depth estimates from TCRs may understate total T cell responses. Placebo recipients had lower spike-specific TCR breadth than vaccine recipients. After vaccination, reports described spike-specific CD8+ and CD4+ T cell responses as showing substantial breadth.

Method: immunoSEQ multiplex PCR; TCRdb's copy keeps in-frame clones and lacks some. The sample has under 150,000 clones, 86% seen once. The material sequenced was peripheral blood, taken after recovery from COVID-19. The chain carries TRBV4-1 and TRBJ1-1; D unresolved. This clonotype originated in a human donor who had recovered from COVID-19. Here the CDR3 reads CASSQPTGNHTEAFF. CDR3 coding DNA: TGCGCCAGCAGCCAGCCCACCGGCAATCACACTGAAGCTTTCTTT.